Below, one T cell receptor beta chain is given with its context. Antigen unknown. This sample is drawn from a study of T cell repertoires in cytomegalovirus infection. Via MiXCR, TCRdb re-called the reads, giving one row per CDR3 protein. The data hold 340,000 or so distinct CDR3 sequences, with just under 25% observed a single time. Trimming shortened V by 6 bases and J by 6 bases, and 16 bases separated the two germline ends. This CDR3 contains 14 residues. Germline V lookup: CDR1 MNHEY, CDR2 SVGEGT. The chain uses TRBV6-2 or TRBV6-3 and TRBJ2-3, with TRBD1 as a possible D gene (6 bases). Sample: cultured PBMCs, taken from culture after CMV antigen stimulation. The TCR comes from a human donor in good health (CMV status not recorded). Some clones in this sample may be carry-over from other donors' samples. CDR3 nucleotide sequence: TGTGCCAGCAGGCGAACAGGGTCAGGCGATACGCAGTATTTT. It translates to CASRRTGSGDTQYF.